The table lists the clone carrying this TCR beta chain with a few counts. Its antigen is still unknown. This entry belongs to a study of post-analysis software for immune sequencing data. Study-wide results and caveats: Compared with controls, patients had more of roughly five TRBV segments, including TRBV5-6, TRBV5-1 and TRBV20-1.

The V gene lost 3 bases and the J gene lost 1 base, with 6 bases spanning the gap. CDR3 length: 13 amino acids. Germline loops: CDR1 MNHEY, CDR2 SMNVEV (reference sequence). Included in the TCR beta cDNA libraries were unique molecular identifiers. TCRdb reprocessed the PCR reads via MiXCR and lists one record per CDR3 protein. Of 700,000 to 900,000 distinct CDR3 sequences in the sample, 35% to 55% were seen once. The chain is built from TRBV27 and TRBJ2-5; D is uncertain. Sequenced material: blood. The clonotype was recovered from a girl aged 5-17 years with multiple sclerosis. The CDR3: CASSFRLQETQYF. CDR3 coding DNA: TGTGCCAGCAGTTTTCGACTCCAAGAGACCCAGTACTTC.